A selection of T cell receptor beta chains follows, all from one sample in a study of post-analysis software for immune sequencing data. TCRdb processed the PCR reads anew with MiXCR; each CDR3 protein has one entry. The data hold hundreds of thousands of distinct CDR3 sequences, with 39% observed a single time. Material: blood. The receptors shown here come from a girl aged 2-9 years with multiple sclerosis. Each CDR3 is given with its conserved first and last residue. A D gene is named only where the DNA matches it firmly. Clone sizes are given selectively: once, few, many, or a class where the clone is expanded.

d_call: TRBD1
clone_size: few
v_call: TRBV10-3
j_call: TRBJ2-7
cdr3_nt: TGTGCCATCAGTGGGGACAGGGGGCTAAGGTCCTACGAGCAGTACTTC
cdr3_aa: CAISGDRGLRSYEQYF

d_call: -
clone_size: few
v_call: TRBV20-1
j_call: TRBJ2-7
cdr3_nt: TGCAGTGCCTACGGGAGCGTCTACGAGCAGTACTTC
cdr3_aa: CSAYGSVYEQYF

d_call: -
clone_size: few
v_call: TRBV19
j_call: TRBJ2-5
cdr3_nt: TGTGCCAGTAGCAAACAGTACCAAGAGACCCAGTACTTC
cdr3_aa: CASSKQYQETQYF

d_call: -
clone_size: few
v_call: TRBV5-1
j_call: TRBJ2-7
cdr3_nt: TGCGCCAGCAGCTTGGGAGGGTACGACGAGCAGTACTTC
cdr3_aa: CASSLGGYDEQYF

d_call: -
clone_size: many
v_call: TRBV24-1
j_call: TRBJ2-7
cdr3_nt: TGTGCCACCTCGGACAGCTACGAGCAGTACTTC
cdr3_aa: CATSDSYEQYF

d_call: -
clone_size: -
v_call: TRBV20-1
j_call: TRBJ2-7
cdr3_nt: TGCAGTGCTAGTCCCGTCTCCTACGAGCAGTACTTC
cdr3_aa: CSASPVSYEQYF

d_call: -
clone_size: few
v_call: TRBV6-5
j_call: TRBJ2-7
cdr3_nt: TGTGCCAGCAGTCCACCCCCAAGGGGAGGCGAGCAGTACTTC
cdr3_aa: CASSPPPRGGEQYF

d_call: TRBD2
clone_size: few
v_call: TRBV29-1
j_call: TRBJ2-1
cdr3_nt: TGCAGCGGCGGGGGGTGGGACTTAATCCGCAATGAGCAGTTCTTC
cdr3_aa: CSGGGWDLIRNEQFF

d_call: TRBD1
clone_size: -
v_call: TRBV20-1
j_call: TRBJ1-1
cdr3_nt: TGCAGTGCTAGAGCTGCAGGGGGTCGGAGCACTGAAGCTTTCTTT
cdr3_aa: CSARAAGGRSTEAFF

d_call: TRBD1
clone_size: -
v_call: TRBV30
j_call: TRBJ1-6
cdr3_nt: TGTGCCGGGGACAGACGGGGGAATTCACCCCTCCACTTT
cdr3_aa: CAGDRRGNSPLHF

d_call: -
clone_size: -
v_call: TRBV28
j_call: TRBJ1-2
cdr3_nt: TGTGCCAGCAGCCCTAAGCGCTATGGCTACACCTTC
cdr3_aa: CASSPKRYGYTF

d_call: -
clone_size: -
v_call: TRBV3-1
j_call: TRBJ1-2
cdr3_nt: TGTGCCAGCAGCCAAGAGACGGATTACTATGGCTACACCTTC
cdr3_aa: CASSQETDYYGYTF

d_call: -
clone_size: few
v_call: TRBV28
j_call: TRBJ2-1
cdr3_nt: TGTGCCAGCAGTTCGACTAGTACCTTAGACAATGAGCAGTTCTTC
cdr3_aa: CASSSTSTLDNEQFF

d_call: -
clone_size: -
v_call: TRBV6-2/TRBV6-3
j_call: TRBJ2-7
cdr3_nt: TGTGCCAGCAGGACCAGACTACGAGAGCAGTACTTC
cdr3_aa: CASRTRLREQYF

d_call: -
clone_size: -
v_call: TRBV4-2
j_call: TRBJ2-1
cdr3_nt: TGTGCCAGCAGCCAAACCCGGTCCGGTCCTTTCAATGAGCAGTTCTTC
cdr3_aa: CASSQTRSGPFNEQFF

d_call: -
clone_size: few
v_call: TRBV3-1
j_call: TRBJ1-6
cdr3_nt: TGTGCCAGCAGCATGCGAGGGGAATCACCCCTCCACTTT
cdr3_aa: CASSMRGESPLHF

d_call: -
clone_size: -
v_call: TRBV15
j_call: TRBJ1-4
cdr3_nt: TGTGCCACCAGCAGAGATCGACTCCTCCCGGAGGAAAAACTGTTTTTT
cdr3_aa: CATSRDRLLPEEKLFF

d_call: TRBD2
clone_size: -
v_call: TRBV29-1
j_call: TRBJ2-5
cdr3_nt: TGCAGCGTAGCGGGAGATCAAGAGACCCAGTACTTC
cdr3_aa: CSVAGDQETQYF

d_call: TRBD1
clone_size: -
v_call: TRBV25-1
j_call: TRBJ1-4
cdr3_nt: TGTGCCAGCAGTGACCCACAGGGGGCGCGGGGGTTATGGAGTGAAAAACTGTTTTTT
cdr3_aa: CASSDPQGARGLWSEKLFF

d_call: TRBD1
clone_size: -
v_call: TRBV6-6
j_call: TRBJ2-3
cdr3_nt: TGTGCCAGCAGTTACGGACAGGGGGGGGATACGCAGTATTTT
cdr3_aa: CASSYGQGGDTQYF